The 27 T cell receptor beta chains in this list originate from one sample, sequenced in a study of human T cells and chemical hapten exposure. The time point denotes: pre-sensitization, week 0. Sample treatment: therapeutic diphenylcyclopropenone sensitization with weekly scalp DPC. MiXCR, run by TCRdb on the RACE reads, gives a single entry per CDR3 protein. The data show 65,000 to 70,000 distinct CDR3 sequences, roughly 9.7% seen once. The specimen comprised whole blood, sampled in connection with sensitization to the hapten diphenylcyclopropenone (DPC). Receptor source: a woman between 50 and 59 years old with alopecia areata. Some clones in this sample may be carry-over from other donors' samples.

This clonotype was detected ten times or more. This chain joins TRBV7-9 and TRBJ1-5; 8 bases line up with TRBD1. J was trimmed by 5 bases and V by 1 base; bases with no gene match: 10. CDR1 is SEHNR and CDR2 is FQNEAQ in the germline V gene (reference sequence). The length of the CDR3 is 17 residues. The CDR3 loop is CASSLGAGGPNDQPQHF. The CDR3 DNA reads as TGTGCCAGCAGCTTAGGAGCAGGGGGCCCGAACGATCAGCCCCAGCATTTT.

This clonotype was seen at least ten times. The chain recombines TRBV20-1 with TRBJ1-1; D gene ambiguous. This CDR3 is built from 12 residues. CDR1 and CDR2 from the germline V gene are DFQATT and SNEGSKA (reference sequence). Between the trimmed V and J ends, which lost 1 base and 5 bases, there was a span of 8 bases. CDR3 nucleotides: TGCAGTGCTAGAGTGGTGCGAACTGAAGCTTTCTTT. Protein sequence: CSARVVRTEAFF.

This clonotype occurred many times. The rearrangement links TRBV18 to TRBJ1-2; 8 bases fit TRBD1. CDR1 and CDR2 (germline): KGHSH, LQKENI. There are 15 residues in the CDR3. The V gene end was trimmed by 3 bases and the J gene end by 2 bases; junction bases not matched to a gene: 5. CDR3 protein: CASSPSAGGNYGYTF. In nucleotides, the CDR3 is TGTGCCAGCTCACCGTCCGCAGGGGGCAACTATGGCTACACCTTC.

This clonotype turned up a few times. The J gene is TRBJ1-3, the V gene TRBV28; D ambiguous. Trimming pared 2 bases from V and 0 bases from J, leaving 8 bases between. The CDR3 covers 15 residues. Germline loops: CDR1 MDHEN, CDR2 SYDVKM. The CDR3 loop is CASSLVPTSGNTIYF. CDR3 DNA sequence: TGTGCCAGCAGTTTAGTACCTACCTCTGGAAACACCATATATTTT. The variable domain in full, with the rest retrieved from reference TRBV28 and TRBJ1-3, is DVKVTQSSRYLVKRTGEKVFLECVQDMDHENMFWYRQDPGLGLRLIYFSYDVKMKEKGDIPEGYSVSREKKERFSLILESASTNQTSMYLCASSLVPTSGNTIYFGEGSWLTVV.

Relative to its sample, this clonotype is medium-sized. V gene TRBV6-2 or TRBV6-3 combines with J gene TRBJ2-3; possible D gene TRBD2, 6 bases. The V gene's germline CDR1 is MNHEY and CDR2 SVGEGT. The CDR3 sequence is 15 residues long. Trimming removed 5 bases at V and 4 bases at J, with 16 bases between. The CDR3 DNA follows: TGTGCCAGCAGTAATGGGGAAGGAGGGGCAGATACGCAGTATTTT. This gives the protein CASSNGEGGADTQYF.

The V and J genes are TRBV11-2 and TRBJ1-2, with 10 bases fitting TRBD1. With 5 bases clipped from V and 5 bases from J, the junction kept 2 bases outside the gene matches. CDR1 and CDR2 from the germline V gene are SGHAT and FQNNGV. The CDR3 is made up of 13 amino acids. CDR3 in amino acids: CASSQGQGYGYTF. The CDR3, as DNA: TGTGCCAGCAGCCAGGGACAGGGGTATGGCTACACCTTC.

V is TRBV20-1 and J is TRBJ1-6, with D possibly being TRBD1 (5 bases). The CDR3 extends over 15 amino acids. Trimming removed 3 bases at V and 9 bases at J, with 18 bases between. Germline V gene sequence: CDR1 DFQATT, CDR2 SNEGSKA (reference sequence). For the CDR3, the DNA is TGCAGTGCTAGTCTCTGGGGCTTCCGGGGTTCACCCCTCCACTTT. As protein: CSASLWGFRGSPLHF.

This clonotype was found many times. The V gene is TRBV3-1, the J gene TRBJ2-3; 8 positions agree with TRBD2. With 4 bases clipped from V and 4 bases from J, the junction kept 7 bases outside the gene matches. This CDR3 has 15 amino acids. The germline CDR1 and CDR2 sequences are LGHDT and YNNKEL (reference sequence). This CDR3 reads CASSPPAGAADTQYF. CDR3 DNA sequence: TGTGCCAGCAGCCCCCCAGCGGGGGCAGCAGATACGCAGTATTTT.

In its sample, this clonotype was seen many times. The rearrangement joins TRBV20-1 to TRBJ2-3; TRBD2 aligns across 12 bases. V lost 0 bases and J lost 5; bases outside the gene matches: 15. The CDR3 totals 19 residues. Germline V gene data show CDR1 as DFQATT and CDR2 as SNEGSKA (reference sequence). The CDR3 spells CSARDRLLAGGPGGDTQYF. The CDR3 region has the DNA TGCAGTGCTAGAGATCGGTTGCTAGCGGGGGGGCCGGGCGGAGATACGCAGTATTTT.

This clonotype was detected ten times or more. V and J are TRBV12-3 or TRBV12-4 and TRBJ1-2; 10 bases fit TRBD1. The CDR3 consists of 14 residues. V lost 10 bases to trimming and J lost 7 bases; unmatched junction nucleotides: 12. CDR3 loop: CAITSWDRGGGYTF. The CDR3 DNA reads as TGTGCCATCACGTCCTGGGACAGGGGAGGTGGCTACACCTTC.

The sample holds many counts of this clonotype. As DNA, the CDR3 is TGTGCCAGCTCACCTATGGAAACTGACTATGGCTACACCTTC. Translating gives CASSPMETDYGYTF. The genes are TRBV18 and TRBJ1-2; D gene ambiguous. Germline V gene data show CDR1 as KGHSH and CDR2 as LQKENI. V lost 3 bases, J lost 3 bases, and 11 bases lay in between. This CDR3 is 14 amino acids long.

This clonotype was seen many times. J is TRBJ2-1 and V is TRBV7-9; 7 bases align to TRBD2. V lost 6 bases, J lost 8 bases, and 13 bases stayed unmatched. This CDR3 spans 15 amino acids. CDR1 is SEHNR and CDR2 is FQNEAQ in the germline V gene (reference sequence). The CDR3 reads CASSPGLSDVDEQFF. The CDR3 DNA reads TGTGCCAGCAGTCCGGGACTATCGGATGTGGATGAGCAGTTCTTC.

The chain carries TRBV18 and TRBJ1-1, with unresolved D. V was shortened by 2 bases and J by 0 bases, with 19 bases between the two germline ends. The CDR3 has 18 residues. The germline CDR1 and CDR2 sequences are KGHSH and LQKENI. CDR3: CASSPMALSGRMNTEAFF. The CDR3 DNA reads as TGTGCCAGCTCACCAATGGCTCTATCTGGACGGATGAACACTGAAGCTTTCTTT.

The rearrangement joins TRBV6-6 to TRBJ2-4; 11 bases map to TRBD2. J gave up 7 bases and V 6 bases, and 8 bases lay outside the gene matches. In germline, CDR1 is MNHNY, CDR2 SVGAGI (reference sequence). The CDR3 covers 15 residues. DNA of the CDR3: TGTGCCAGCAGACAACTAGCGGGGGAGGGGAACATTCAGTACTTC. Its translation: CASRQLAGEGNIQYF.

In its sample, this clonotype was seen a few times. V usage is TRBV28 and J usage is TRBJ2-1, with unresolved D. Germline V gene data show CDR1 as MDHEN and CDR2 as SYDVKM. Trimming removed 7 bases from V and 0 bases from J, with 10 bases in between. CDR3 length: 14 residues. The DNA of the CDR3 is TGTGCCAGCAAGGCAGGCAACTCCTACAATGAGCAGTTCTTC. Protein: CASKAGNSYNEQFF.

V gene TRBV6-6 combines with J gene TRBJ2-2, with a possible D match to TRBD2 (5 bases). The V gene lost 5 bases and the J gene lost 2 bases, with 9 bases spanning the gap. CDR1 is MNHNY and CDR2 is SVGAGI in the germline V gene (reference sequence). This CDR3 spans 14 amino acids. The DNA for the CDR3 is TGTGCCAGCAGTGACTACTTCAACACCGGGGAGCTGTTTTTT. Its protein is CASSDYFNTGELFF.

DNA of the CDR3: TGCAGCGTTGAAGATCTTCGGGGGGATACGCAGTATTTT. Its protein is CSVEDLRGDTQYF. V usage is TRBV29-1 and J usage is TRBJ2-3; weak D call: TRBD2 (6 bases). This CDR3 has 13 amino acids. V was pared by 0 bases and J by 6 bases, with 10 bases between. Germline V gene data show CDR1 as SQVTM and CDR2 as ANQGSEA.

This clonotype was observed many times. The CDR3: CSVGGVATGELFF. The CDR3 DNA follows: TGCAGCGTTGGTGGGGTCGCAACCGGGGAGCTGTTTTTT. The chain links TRBV29-1 to TRBJ2-2, with no clear D. V dropped 4 bases and J dropped 5 bases, with 11 bases sitting between them. The CDR3 spans 13 residues. From germline, CDR1 is SQVTM and CDR2 ANQGSEA.

This clonotype was counted at least ten times. The V call is TRBV7-8, the J call TRBJ2-7; TRBD2 might be the D (5 bases). Germline-derived CDR1 and CDR2 are SGHVS and FQNEAQ. The CDR3 has 13 residues. Trimming cost V 7 bases and J 7 bases, with 17 bases left between them. The CDR3, as DNA: TGTGCCAGCACCATCGGGCCGGGAAGGGAGCAGTACTTC. This codes for CASTIGPGREQYF.

There are many counts of this clonotype. The chain couples TRBV7-2 to TRBJ2-6; D unresolved. From germline, CDR1 is SGHTA and CDR2 FQGNSA. Trimming shortened V by 5 bases and J by 0 bases, and 8 bases separated the two germline ends. The CDR3 spans 15 residues. CDR3 residues: CASSLFVSGANVLTF. The CDR3 DNA reads as TGTGCCAGCAGCCTATTTGTCTCTGGGGCCAACGTCCTGACTTTC.

This chain connects TRBV6-6 to TRBJ2-3; perhaps TRBD1 as D (6 bases). The CDR3 totals 16 residues. Germline loops: CDR1 MNHNY, CDR2 SVGAGI (reference sequence). Trimming took 3 bases from V and 2 from J, leaving 15 bases between them. The CDR3: CASSYQLTGYTDTQYF. The DNA for the CDR3 is TGTGCCAGCAGTTATCAGTTGACAGGCTACACAGATACGCAGTATTTT.

Ten or more counts support this clonotype. The junction departs from the called germline gene at one end, perhaps through a read error. Here the CDR3 DNA reads TGTGCTAGCAGCTTAGAGTCCGGCGGGGGTACAGATACGCAGTATTTT. Its translation: CASSLESGGGTDTQYF. This rearrangement joins TRBV7-7 to TRBJ2-3; 7 nucleotides line up with TRBD2. The CDR3 has 16 amino acids. From germline, CDR1 is SSHAT and CDR2 FNYEAQ (reference sequence).

This clonotype was counted only a few times. The genes are TRBV27 and TRBJ2-2; no clear D gene. The CDR3 consists of 14 residues. Trimming cost V 3 bases and J 2 bases, with 7 bases left between them. CDR1 and CDR2 (germline): MNHEY, SMNVEV (reference sequence). CDR3 protein: CASSLTANTGELFF. The CDR3 DNA sequence: TGTGCCAGCAGTTTGACCGCCAACACCGGGGAGCTGTTTTTT.

The sample holds many counts of this clonotype. CDR3 region: CSARDRQGWGQETQYF. The CDR3 DNA reads TGCAGTGCTAGAGATCGACAGGGGTGGGGACAAGAGACCCAGTACTTC. The V and J genes are TRBV20-1 and TRBJ2-5; 8 nucleotides align to TRBD1. Germline V gene data show CDR1 as DFQATT and CDR2 as SNEGSKA (reference sequence). J gave up 2 bases and V 0 bases, and 8 bases lay outside the gene matches. The CDR3 totals 16 residues.

This clonotype was seen at least ten times. V is TRBV12-3 or TRBV12-4 and J is TRBJ2-1; 12 bases map to TRBD2. This CDR3 spans 16 amino acids. V lost 6 bases to trimming and J lost 7 bases; unmatched junction nucleotides: 10. CDR3 bases: TGTGCCAGCAGGGGTGCTAGCGGGAGGGACTGGAATGAGCAGTTCTTC. Amino acids: CASRGASGRDWNEQFF.

This clonotype has ten or more counts. The V gene is TRBV6-6, the J gene TRBJ1-1; 9 bases are shared with TRBD1. Germline assignment: CDR1 MNHNY and CDR2 SVGAGI (reference sequence). The CDR3 sequence is 14 residues long. V lost 6 bases, J lost 5 bases, and 7 bases stayed unmatched. The CDR3 sequence: CASRPGTGFTEAFF. The CDR3 DNA reads TGTGCCAGCAGGCCCGGGACAGGGTTTACTGAAGCTTTCTTT.

The rearrangement joins TRBV11-1 to TRBJ2-7; D is uncertain. This CDR3 has 12 amino acids. V lost 5 bases and J lost 2, with 7 bases in between. Germline assignment: CDR1 SGHAT and CDR2 FQDESV (reference sequence). The CDR3: CASSPGPYEQYF. CDR3 sequence (DNA): TGTGCCAGCAGCCCCGGGCCCTACGAGCAGTACTTC.